This TCR beta chain was recorded in a study of OX40 agonist ivuxolimab in advanced cancers. Sequenced by immunoSEQ multiplex PCR; TCRdb stores in-frame clones only, minus some. This table holds around 40,000 clones, around nine tenths found once. Study-wide results and caveats: Averaged across samples, CD8+ T cells carried more expanded clones than CD4+ did.

V dropped 4 bases and J dropped 5 bases, with 11 bases sitting between them. Germline V gives CDR1 KGHSH, CDR2 LQKENI. The CDR3 is made up of 13 amino acids. Notes on this clone: Its target is unknown.

J is TRBJ1-2 and V is TRBV18; D gene unclear. This material consisted of CD4+ or CD8+ T cells sorted from blood, taken in a trial of the OX40 agonist ivuxolimab. The sequence was collected from an adult with an advanced solid tumor such as melanoma, head and neck, liver or kidney cancer. The CDR3 DNA reads TGTGCCAGCTCACAGCAAGAGGCTTATGGCTACACCTTC. Its protein product is CASSQQEAYGYTF.